The T cell receptor beta chain described here comes from a study of CD8+ T cells in alopecia areata listed by TCRdb under 2018. Describing the broader study: Treated patients were enrolled in an open-label pilot trial of oral tofacitinib, 5 to 10 mg twice daily, for moderate-to-severe alopecia areata. The RNA source kit depended on sample type: the PAXgene miRNA kit for fixed scalp, the miRNeasy kit for PBMCs, and the RNeasy kit for mouse skin. Tofacitinib-treated patients had biopsies at baseline and at 4 and 24 weeks of treatment, with a later scalp biopsy in several patients. Patients stayed on tofacitinib for 6 to 18 months and then had 6 months of follow-up off drug so that delayed response and recurrence could be assessed. The SALT score, which quantifies the percentage of affected scalp surface area, was used to measure disease severity in treated patients. Clonality in the scalp was compared among normal scalp (n=4), patchy alopecia areata scalp (n=8), and alopecia totalis/universalis scalp (n=8). Human TCRbeta sequencing covered scalp tissue and sorted CD4+ and CD8+ peripheral blood T cells from patchy and totalis/universalis alopecia areata patients and healthy controls. In both human patients and the C3H/HeJ mouse model, the study applied high-throughput TCRbeta sequencing to look at T cell clonal expansion in alopecia areata. TCRbeta CDR3 regions were amplified by immunoSEQ multiplex PCR with 35 Vbeta forward and 13 Jbeta reverse primers.

As encoded in the germline V gene, CDR1 is SGHDT while CDR2 is YYEEEE. The CDR3 holds 13 amino acids from the cysteine to the phenylalanine. Solely the CDR3 DNA is kept, with 39 bases framed from the first base. The V end loses 2 bases and the J end loses 10 bases, and a stretch of 13 bases separates them. Paper-wide results and their limitations: Because the treated cohort was small and had just a single nonresponder, larger studies are needed to establish links between baseline CD8+ expansion and response. Scalp clonality and the number of expanded CD8+ clones among the top 100 scalp clones were significantly decreased by tofacitinib. Compared with mice, TCR sequences shared between patients were less clear, possibly partly because of HLA diversity across the patient population. Many expanded lesional clones were found to persist in scalp and blood during tofacitinib treatment, and relapse after treatment cessation may be partly explained by this persistence. Unlike mouse skin, which is dominated by gammadelta T cells, normal human skin has resident alphabeta T cells that are also sequenced, and this complicates analysis of the scalp TCR repertoire. Compared with normal scalp, lesional scalp, particularly in alopecia totalis/universalis, had higher clonality and more expanded CD8+ clones, which suggests antigenic drive.

Libraries were built with the immunoSEQ multiplex PCR assay. RNA was extracted from all samples and reverse transcribed into cDNA as template for TCR sequencing. SuperScript III was used to make first-strand cDNA, primed with a 2:1 mix of oligo-dT and random hexamers. Amplification bias was assessed with a synthetic immune receptor repertoire, and residual bias was removed computationally. As for the authors' bioinformatics: Raw reads were preprocessed for error removal, and CDR3 was defined according to IMGT conventions as running from the conserved cysteine to phenylalanine. Clonality was computed by normalizing Shannon entropy by log2 of the number of productive unique TCRs and subtracting the result from 1. CD4 or CD8 identity of scalp clones was inferred by cross-referencing scalp TCRbeta sequences with sorted blood CD4 and CD8 repertoires. As stored in TCRdb, this immuneACCESS dataset retains in-frame rearrangements with V and J assigned. A fraction of the clones does not appear; measured against another copy, unresolved V genes explain less than half of the discrepancy, and the remainder lacks a known reason. The V and J calls and the clone size are those of that table, but D and trimming were determined from the DNA. For this sample there are 150,000 to 200,000 clones; less than 65% appear just once. The ten most abundant clones make up under 1.2% of the sample.

In regard to this clone: Its antigen is currently not known. No much larger clonotype is one base removed from it; base qualities were not supplied.

What this sample's time point label stands for: 24 weeks on oral tofacitinib. The label giving this sample's treatment or condition can be read as: oral pan-JAK inhibitor, 5-10 mg twice daily. From alopecia areata patients, peripheral blood was collected along with lesional scalp punch biopsies. PBMCs were isolated by density centrifugation and stained for CD3, CD4 and CD8, and CD4+ and CD8+ T cells were sorted on a FACSAria. The source is a human donor with alopecia areata. The material sequenced was CD4+ T cells sorted from blood, taken at week 24, from a patient treated with tofacitinib. The rearrangement joined TRBV5-6 to TRBJ2-1; the D segment might be TRBD1 or TRBD2, since each matches 5 bases. The nucleotide sequence reads TGTGCCAGCAGCTTTGGGGGATCTGGGGAGCAGTTCTTC. Translated, this gives CASSFGGSGEQFF.